Listed below are T cell receptor beta chains from one sample, sequenced in a study of low-dose radiotherapy and immunotherapy resistance in tumors. TCRdb passed the reads through MiXCR, listing each CDR3 protein once. The sample includes about 58,000 distinct CDR3 sequences, roughly 23% of them seen just once. The sequencing here drew on PBMCs, taken after low-dose radiotherapy plus immunotherapy. These receptors were taken from a male donor with prostate cancer. Both conserved end residues are part of each CDR3. The order of the fields is CDR3 DNA, CDR3 protein, D gene, clone size, J gene, V gene. D genes are given only for firm matches. Not every row has a clone size; where given, it reads once, few, many or a size class.

CDR3 DNA: TGCAGCGGGCGGGTAACAGGTGGCACTGAAGCTTTCTTT; CDR3 protein: CSGRVTGGTEAFF; D gene: .; clone size: many; J gene: TRBJ1-1; V gene: TRBV29-1
CDR3 DNA: TGTGCCAGCAGGCCCCAGGCAGGGCACCACGAGCAGTACTTC; CDR3 protein: CASRPQAGHHEQYF; D gene: .; clone size: many; J gene: TRBJ2-7; V gene: TRBV28
CDR3 DNA: TGTGCCATCAGTGAGTTAGTGTACGAGCAGTACTTC; CDR3 protein: CAISELVYEQYF; D gene: .; clone size: many; J gene: TRBJ2-7; V gene: TRBV10-3
CDR3 DNA: TGCAGTGCTAGAGATCCCTCCCGGGGGGGCGACACCGGGGAGCTGTTTTTT; CDR3 protein: CSARDPSRGGDTGELFF; D gene: TRBD2; clone size: many; J gene: TRBJ2-2; V gene: TRBV20-1
CDR3 DNA: TGTGCCAGCAGGCCAACACTAGGGGAGCTGTTTTTT; CDR3 protein: CASRPTLGELFF; D gene: .; clone size: many; J gene: TRBJ2-2; V gene: TRBV12-3/TRBV12-4
CDR3 DNA: TGCGCCAGCAGCAAACAGGGACTAGCGGGAGTCACCTACGAGCAGTACTTC; CDR3 protein: CASSKQGLAGVTYEQYF; D gene: TRBD2; clone size: many; J gene: TRBJ2-7; V gene: TRBV5-1
CDR3 DNA: TGTGCCAGTAGTATTATAGAAAAGGGGTTGACTGAAGCTTTCTTT; CDR3 protein: CASSIIEKGLTEAFF; D gene: .; clone size: many; J gene: TRBJ1-1; V gene: TRBV19
CDR3 DNA: TGTGCCAGCAGTTATATCTCCCCATCCCCTGGAAACACCATATATTTT; CDR3 protein: CASSYISPSPGNTIYF; D gene: .; clone size: many; J gene: TRBJ1-3; V gene: TRBV6-6
CDR3 DNA: TGTGCCAGTAGTACGCGGGGCACGAAGGCGGTGGAGACCCAGTACTTC; CDR3 protein: CASSTRGTKAVETQYF; D gene: .; clone size: many; J gene: TRBJ2-5; V gene: TRBV19
CDR3 DNA: TGTGCCAGCTCACCAGCGGTAGGAGAGGGCACAGATACGCAGTATTTT; CDR3 protein: CASSPAVGEGTDTQYF; D gene: .; clone size: few; J gene: TRBJ2-3; V gene: TRBV18
CDR3 DNA: TGTGCCAGCAGTTACTTGCGAACAGGGGGCGCGGGCTATGGCTACACCTTC; CDR3 protein: CASSYLRTGGAGYGYTF; D gene: TRBD1; clone size: many; J gene: TRBJ1-2; V gene: TRBV6-6
CDR3 DNA: TGTGCCACCCATGCAGCCGGGAGTAGTTGGAATGAGCAGTTCTTC; CDR3 protein: CATHAAGSSWNEQFF; D gene: .; clone size: many; J gene: TRBJ2-1; V gene: TRBV27
CDR3 DNA: TGTGCCAGCACCGCAGGGGGCTCCTATGGCTACACCTTC; CDR3 protein: CASTAGGSYGYTF; D gene: TRBD1; clone size: many; J gene: TRBJ1-2; V gene: TRBV6-2/TRBV6-3
CDR3 DNA: TGTGCCAGCAGCTGGGGGGGGGAGTACAATGAGCAGTTCTTC; CDR3 protein: CASSWGGEYNEQFF; D gene: TRBD2; clone size: .; J gene: TRBJ2-1; V gene: TRBV12-3/TRBV12-4
CDR3 DNA: TGTGCCGGGGGGACCGACACGAATCAGCCCCAGCATTTT; CDR3 protein: CAGGTDTNQPQHF; D gene: .; clone size: medium-sized; J gene: TRBJ1-5; V gene: TRBV28
CDR3 DNA: TGTGCCAGCAGCGTCAGGGGAGCGGAGACCCAGTACTTC; CDR3 protein: CASSVRGAETQYF; D gene: .; clone size: many; J gene: TRBJ2-5; V gene: TRBV9
CDR3 DNA: TGTGCCATCAGTGAGAGGGTCGACAACAGGGAGAGGACCCAGTACTTC; CDR3 protein: CAISERVDNRERTQYF; D gene: .; clone size: many; J gene: TRBJ2-5; V gene: TRBV10-3
CDR3 DNA: TGTGCCAGCAGTTACTCTTACACAACTAATGAAAAACTGTTTTTT; CDR3 protein: CASSYSYTTNEKLFF; D gene: .; clone size: many; J gene: TRBJ1-4; V gene: TRBV6-2/TRBV6-3
CDR3 DNA: TGCAGTGCTGCCTGGGACAGGGGGCTGGGTGGCTACACCTTC; CDR3 protein: CSAAWDRGLGGYTF; D gene: TRBD1; clone size: many; J gene: TRBJ1-2; V gene: TRBV20-1
CDR3 DNA: TGTGCCAGCAGTTACTCGGGACAGGGGGTTATGAACACTGAAGCTTTCTTT; CDR3 protein: CASSYSGQGVMNTEAFF; D gene: TRBD1; clone size: many; J gene: TRBJ1-1; V gene: TRBV6-2/TRBV6-3
CDR3 DNA: TGTGCCAGCAGAGAACAGGCGGCTGGTACTGAAGCTTTCTTT; CDR3 protein: CASREQAAGTEAFF; D gene: .; clone size: many; J gene: TRBJ1-1; V gene: TRBV7-2
CDR3 DNA: TGCAGTGCTCCGGGACTAGGACATGAGCAGTTCTTC; CDR3 protein: CSAPGLGHEQFF; D gene: TRBD2; clone size: .; J gene: TRBJ2-1; V gene: TRBV20-1
CDR3 DNA: TGTGCCAGTAGTAGACAGGGGGCCGTAGAAATGTATAGCAATCAGCCCCAGCATTTT; CDR3 protein: CASSRQGAVEMYSNQPQHF; D gene: TRBD1; clone size: many; J gene: TRBJ1-5; V gene: TRBV19
CDR3 DNA: TGTGCCATCAGTGAGTCGATGGCGGGAGGGGGATACAATGAGCAGTTCTTC; CDR3 protein: CAISESMAGGGYNEQFF; D gene: TRBD2; clone size: .; J gene: TRBJ2-1; V gene: TRBV10-3
CDR3 DNA: TGTGCCAGCTCACCCATCCCACTAGCGGGAGGAGAGACCCAGTACTTC; CDR3 protein: CASSPIPLAGGETQYF; D gene: TRBD2; clone size: many; J gene: TRBJ2-5; V gene: TRBV18
CDR3 DNA: TGTGCCAGCAGCGCCGGGAGCGGAAGCTCCTACGAGCAGTACTTC; CDR3 protein: CASSAGSGSSYEQYF; D gene: .; clone size: many; J gene: TRBJ2-7; V gene: TRBV4-2
CDR3 DNA: TGTGCCAGCAGCAGACAGGGGAACAATGGCTACACCTTC; CDR3 protein: CASSRQGNNGYTF; D gene: TRBD1; clone size: many; J gene: TRBJ1-2; V gene: TRBV7-9
CDR3 DNA: TGTGCCAGCAGCGGCGAACTAGCGGGGCCACCCACAGATACGCAGTATTTT; CDR3 protein: CASSGELAGPPTDTQYF; D gene: TRBD2; clone size: many; J gene: TRBJ2-3; V gene: TRBV9
CDR3 DNA: TGTGCCAGCAGCTTTGGACAGAATAATTCACCCCTCCACTTT; CDR3 protein: CASSFGQNNSPLHF; D gene: .; clone size: many; J gene: TRBJ1-6; V gene: TRBV7-3
CDR3 DNA: TGCAGTGCTAGAGGACCAGGGGTCCGTCAGCCCCAGCATTTT; CDR3 protein: CSARGPGVRQPQHF; D gene: .; clone size: many; J gene: TRBJ1-5; V gene: TRBV20-1
CDR3 DNA: TGTGCCAGCAGCTCCAGCTCCAGGGCCTCGGGTGTACGCGAGCAGTACTTC; CDR3 protein: CASSSSSRASGVREQYF; D gene: .; clone size: .; J gene: TRBJ2-7; V gene: TRBV6-1
CDR3 DNA: TGCAGTGCTAGTGGTCGAACCGGGGAGCTGTTTTTT; CDR3 protein: CSASGRTGELFF; D gene: .; clone size: many; J gene: TRBJ2-2; V gene: TRBV20-1
CDR3 DNA: TGTGCCAGCAACGCACAATGGGACACTGAAGCTTTCTTT; CDR3 protein: CASNAQWDTEAFF; D gene: .; clone size: .; J gene: TRBJ1-1; V gene: TRBV5-4
CDR3 DNA: TGTGCCAGCACCTTTACAGGGGGCGCTGGGTATAGCAATCAGCCCCAGCATTTT; CDR3 protein: CASTFTGGAGYSNQPQHF; D gene: TRBD1; clone size: many; J gene: TRBJ1-5; V gene: TRBV28
CDR3 DNA: TGTGCCACAGCGCCCGGCCCAGATAACTATGGCTACACCTTC; CDR3 protein: CATAPGPDNYGYTF; D gene: .; clone size: many; J gene: TRBJ1-2; V gene: TRBV28
CDR3 DNA: TGTGCCAGCAGCCTGGGGACCCGATACGAGCAGTACTTC; CDR3 protein: CASSLGTRYEQYF; D gene: .; clone size: many; J gene: TRBJ2-7; V gene: TRBV14